One sample yielded the 5 T cell receptor beta chains listed below, sequenced in a study of blood T cell repertoires in COVID-19. Clones were sequenced by immunoSEQ multiplex PCR, and TCRdb holds only the in-frame ones, with some missing. The repertoire holds 53,000 or so clones, with 80% to 90% as singletons. The sequenced sample consisted of peripheral blood. These receptors originate from a man at least 80 years old with acute or convalescent COVID-19.

The rearrangement links TRBV5-1 to TRBJ2-3; the match to TRBD1 covers 7 bases. CDR3 length: 16 amino acids. Losses at the gene ends were 1 base for V and 3 bases for J; bases not matched to a gene: 8. Per germline, CDR1 SGHRS and CDR2 YFSETQ. The chain's CDR3 is CASSLRPSRGTDTQYF. The CDR3 DNA follows: TGCGCCAGCAGCTTGCGGCCCTCCAGGGGGACAGATACGCAGTATTTT.

The chain carries TRBV11-3 and TRBJ2-1, with 14 bases fitting TRBD2. The CDR3 runs to 17 residues. Germline lookup yields CDR1 SGHNT and CDR2 YENEEA. J lost 5 bases, V lost 5 bases, and 8 bases had no gene match. CDR3 sequence (DNA): TGTGCCAGCAGCCCCTCCCCGGGACTAGCGGGGGACAATGAGCAGTTCTTC. Its translation: CASSPSPGLAGDNEQFF.

V gene TRBV7-3 combines with J gene TRBJ1-1; 8 bases map to TRBD1. CDR3 length equals 13 residues. CDR1 and CDR2 (germline): SGHTA, FQGTGA. The J segment lost 4 bases and the V segment lost 5 bases, leaving 3 bases of the junction unmatched. The CDR3 here is CASSKTGGTEAFF. The CDR3 bases are TGTGCCAGCAGCAAAACAGGGGGCACTGAAGCTTTCTTT.

CDR3 coding DNA: TGTGCCAGCAGCTCGACAGGGTTTAGTGAAAAACTGTTTTTT. Protein: CASSSTGFSEKLFF. The chain uses TRBV7-2 and TRBJ1-4; 7 bases map to TRBD1. The V gene's germline CDR1 is SGHTA and CDR2 FQGNSA. The CDR3 is 14 amino acids. The junction had 6 bases not matched to a gene; V was cut back by 4 bases and J by 7 bases. The full variable domain, its missing parts supplied by reference TRBV7-2 and TRBJ1-4, is GAGVSQSPSNKVTEKGKDVELRCDPISGHTALYWYRQSLGQGLEFLIYFQGNSAPDKSGLPSDRFSAERTGGSVSTLTIQRTQQEDSAVYLCASSSTGFSEKLFFGSGTQLSVL.

The rearrangement links TRBV30 to TRBJ2-7, with 8 nucleotides matching TRBD1. The CDR3 length is 16 residues. Germline V gives CDR1 GTSNPN, CDR2 SVGIG (reference sequence). The V and J ends lost 0 bases and 1 base, in that order; junction bases with no gene match: 8. CDR3 residues: CAWSVGQVFGSYEQYF. The CDR3 DNA sequence: TGTGCCTGGAGTGTGGGACAGGTCTTCGGGTCCTACGAGCAGTACTTC. Together with reference TRBV30 and TRBJ2-7, the CDR3 gives the full variable domain: SQTIHQWPATLVQPVGSPLSLECTVEGTSNPNLYWYRQAAGRGLQLLFYSVGIGQISSEVPQNLSASRPQDRQFILSSKKLLLSDSGFYLCAWSVGQVFGSYEQYFGPGTRLTVT.